This T cell receptor beta chain came from a study of T-cell memory formation after mild COVID-19. Points from the study as a whole: Researchers found some responding clones in pre-infection memory, a sign that cross-reactive memory joined. CM and EM subsets held most contracting CD4+ clones; EMRA held CD8+ ones.

Libraries for TCRalpha and TCRbeta carried sample barcodes and unique molecular identifiers via 5'RACE. MiXCR, run by TCRdb on the 5' RACE reads, gives a single entry per CDR3 protein. This table holds around 180,000 distinct CDR3 sequences, approximately 16% found once. The CDR3 covers 13 residues. Germline values: CDR1 SGHTA, CDR2 FQGNSA. Trimming stripped 4 bases from V and 4 bases from J, with 10 bases between. This clonotype was seen a handful of times. What it binds is unknown. Sequencing was carried out using PBMCs or a T cell subset sorted from them (not recorded which). This rearrangement joins TRBV7-2 to TRBJ1-1, with D unresolved. This sequence originates from an adult woman who had mild COVID-19 (a few samples of this study predate the infection). Cell type and time point are not known. The CDR3 is CASSSRAGTEAFF. The CDR3 region has the DNA TGTGCCAGCAGCTCGAGGGCGGGCACTGAAGCTTTCTTT.